Reported below is one TCR beta chain. Profiling relied on immunoSEQ multiplex PCR, and the TCRdb table lists in-frame clones only, not all of them. Found here are about 370,000 clones, around 87% of them singletons; the top ten hold around 1%. These data originate in a study of blood T cell repertoires in COVID-19. The specimen was PBMCs or T cells enriched from blood (not recorded which). This TCR came from a man aged 18 to 35 who had recovered from COVID-19.

CDR3 coding DNA: TGTGCCAGTAGTATCCGGAAACGGACAGGCTACACAGATACGCAGTATTTT. This encodes CASSIRKRTGYTDTQYF. The chain is built from TRBV19 and TRBJ2-3; TRBD1 matches 7 bases. CDR3 length equals 17 residues. CDR1 is LNHDA and CDR2 is SQIVND in the germline V gene (reference sequence). V trimming: 3 bases; J trimming: 2 bases; junction bases outside the gene matches: 11.